Each of the 27 T cell receptor beta chains below was sequenced from the same sample in a study of blood T cell repertoires in COVID-19. Data came from immunoSEQ multiplex PCR; TCRdb stores just in-frame clones and leaves some out. The data contain under 150,000 clones, 81% of them seen just once; the ten biggest clones take up approximately 9.1%. The sample taken for sequencing was peripheral blood. The receptor source for this set is a woman in her fifties or sixties with active or convalescent COVID-19.

The chain is built from TRBV28 and TRBJ1-3, with TRBD1 matching over 9 bases. This CDR3 has 15 residues. The ends lost 7 bases at V and 4 bases at J; junction bases unmatched: 8. Per the germline V gene, CDR1 is MDHEN and CDR2 is SYDVKM. The CDR3 bases are TGTGCCAGCAAAATACAGGGGGCGCAGGGAAACACCATATATTTT. This gives the protein CASKIQGAQGNTIYF. The entire variable domain, with the rest obtained from reference TRBV28 and TRBJ1-3, is as follows: DVKVTQSSRYLVKRTGEKVFLECVQDMDHENMFWYRQDPGLGLRLIYFSYDVKMKEKGDIPEGYSVSREKKERFSLILESASTNQTSMYLCASKIQGAQGNTIYFGEGSWLTVV.

This clone was detected only once. The CDR3 region is CSVGIGDQPQHF. For the CDR3, the DNA is TGCAGCGTTGGGATAGGGGATCAGCCCCAGCATTTT. The rearrangement uses TRBV29-1 and TRBJ1-5; possibly TRBD1 for D (5 bases). V was shortened by 4 bases and J by 5 bases, with 9 bases between the two germline ends. The CDR3 spans 12 residues. CDR1 and CDR2 (germline): SQVTM, ANQGSEA.

This chain joins TRBV4-1 and TRBJ2-2; D unclear. V shed 1 base and J shed 7 bases, with 4 bases lying between them. Germline values: CDR1 MGHRA, CDR2 YSYEKL. CDR3 length equals 12 residues. CDR3 in amino acids: CASSQVGGELFF. The CDR3, as DNA: TGCGCCAGCAGCCAAGTCGGCGGGGAGCTGTTTTTT.

The V and J genes are TRBV30 and TRBJ1-1; 8 bases map to TRBD1. Trimming removed 5 bases from V and 3 bases from J; junction bases left unmatched: 14. Germline V CDR1 and CDR2: GTSNPN, SVGIG (reference sequence). The CDR3 has 16 amino acids. CDR3 DNA: TGTGCCTGGGGGACGCAGGGGGCAGGATCGGACACTGAAGCTTTCTTT. Encoded protein: CAWGTQGAGSDTEAFF.

The chain has TRBV2 and TRBJ1-4; 8 bases line up with TRBD1. V lost 2 bases to trimming and J lost 7 bases; unmatched junction nucleotides: 9. CDR1 and CDR2 from the germline V gene are SNHLY and FYNNEI. The CDR3 extends over 16 amino acids. In nucleotides, the CDR3 is TGTGCCAGCAGTGAAACCTCAGGGGGCGAAAGTGAAAAACTGTTTTTT. This codes for CASSETSGGESEKLFF.

J is TRBJ2-5 and V is TRBV9; 8 bases are shared with TRBD2. The CDR3 is 14 amino acids. Germline V gene sequence: CDR1 SGDLS, CDR2 YYNGEE. With 2 bases clipped from V and 3 bases from J, the junction kept 3 bases outside the gene matches. The CDR3 loop reads CASSVGGEEETQYF. The CDR3, as DNA: TGTGCCAGCAGCGTCGGGGGGGAGGAAGAGACCCAGTACTTC.

This clone was seen a handful of times. The chain uses TRBV27 and TRBJ1-6; D unclear. Per germline, CDR1 MNHEY and CDR2 SMNVEV (reference sequence). CDR3 size: 15 residues. V was trimmed by 5 bases and J by 0 bases, leaving 8 bases between them. CDR3 nucleotides: TGTGCCAGCAGTCCCGCGAGCTCCTATAATTCACCCCTCCACTTT. Translation gives CASSPASSYNSPLHF.

This chain's CDR3 is CASSFQGSGYGYTF. The CDR3 coding sequence is TGTGCCAGCAGTTTTCAGGGATCTGGGTATGGCTACACCTTC. This sequence joins TRBV27 and TRBJ1-2; D is perhaps TRBD1 (5 bases). The CDR3 runs to 14 residues. V lost 3 bases and J lost 5, with 13 bases in between. From germline, CDR1 is MNHEY and CDR2 SMNVEV (reference sequence).

CDR3 region: CASSQGRDRVTQYF. In DNA form, the CDR3 reads TGTGCCAGCAGCCAGGGCCGGGACAGGGTGACCCAGTACTTC. The chain is built from TRBV11-1 and TRBJ2-5; 9 nucleotides match TRBD1. Trimming took 5 bases from V and 7 from J; bases not matched to a gene: 8. Per germline, CDR1 SGHAT and CDR2 FQDESV (reference sequence). The CDR3 is 14 amino acids.

The V and J genes are TRBV7-2 and TRBJ2-1; 11 bases fit TRBD1. Germline V gene data show CDR1 as SGHTA and CDR2 as FQGNSA. The trim removed 5 bases at V and 2 bases at J, leaving 2 bases unmatched. This CDR3 contains 15 residues. The CDR3 region has the DNA TGTGCCAGCAGCACGGACAGGGGGCCCTACAATGAGCAGTTCTTC. It codes for CASSTDRGPYNEQFF.

The chain couples TRBV27 to TRBJ1-1, with a tentative D call TRBD1 (5 bases). This CDR3 is built from 14 residues. Germline V CDR1 and CDR2: MNHEY, SMNVEV (reference sequence). Deletions cut 8 bases from V and 5 bases from J, with 18 bases between. CDR3 sequence (DNA): TGTGCCAGCCGCTACTCCAGGGTTGTGACTGAAGCTTTCTTT. It translates to CASRYSRVVTEAFF.

The rearrangement joins TRBV27 to TRBJ1-1; D possibly corresponds to TRBD1 (6 bases). V was cut by 6 bases and J by 1 base, with 21 bases left in between. The germline CDR1 and CDR2 sequences are MNHEY and SMNVEV (reference sequence). CDR3 size: 17 residues. The CDR3 region is CASSPTGTLGANTEAFF. As DNA, the CDR3 is TGTGCCAGCAGCCCTACGGGGACACTAGGGGCGAACACTGAAGCTTTCTTT.

The gene calls are TRBV5-8 and TRBJ2-2; 10 bases align to TRBD2. With V trimmed by 0 bases and J by 3 bases, 5 bases remained unmatched. Per germline, CDR1 SGHTS and CDR2 YDEGEE. The CDR3 is 17 residues long. The CDR3 is CASSLVLAGLDTGELFF. Written as DNA, the CDR3 is TGTGCCAGCAGCTTGGTACTAGCGGGACTTGACACCGGGGAGCTGTTTTTT. Complete variable domain (other parts from reference TRBV5-8 and TRBJ2-2): EAGVTQSPTHLIKTRGQQATLRCSPISGHTSVYWYQQALGLGLQFLLWYDEGEERNRGNFPPRFSGRQFPNYSSELNVNALELEDSALYLCASSLVLAGLDTGELFFGEGSRLTVL.

This chain links TRBV19 with TRBJ1-2; D gene unclear. The germline V and J ends were trimmed by 3 bases and 2 bases, with 10 bases remaining between them. The CDR3 runs 14 residues. Germline assignment: CDR1 LNHDA and CDR2 SQIVND (reference sequence). The CDR3 region has the DNA TGTGCCAGTAGTATGTCGTCGGGGAACTATGGCTACACCTTC. Protein sequence: CASSMSSGNYGYTF.

A single count supports this clone. This chain joins TRBV19 and TRBJ1-5; TRBD1 matches 11 bases. The CDR3 consists of 16 residues. Trimming removed 4 bases from V and 3 bases from J; junction bases left unmatched: 5. Looked up from germline, CDR1 is LNHDA and CDR2 is SQIVND (reference sequence). Written as DNA, the CDR3 is TGTGCCAGTAGTACGGGGACAGGGGGTTACAATCAGCCCCAGCATTTT. This encodes CASSTGTGGYNQPQHF.

The V and J genes are TRBV29-1 and TRBJ2-1, with TRBD2 identical over 8 bases. The CDR3 spans 14 residues. The germline gives CDR1 SQVTM, CDR2 ANQGSEA. Trimming cost V 3 bases and J 8 bases; bases outside gene matches: 9. The CDR3 spells CSVESGGRYDEQFF. The CDR3 DNA reads as TGCAGCGTTGAGAGTGGCGGGAGGTACGATGAGCAGTTCTTC.

The V gene is TRBV7-9, the J gene TRBJ1-3; 9 bases align to TRBD1. V was pared by 0 bases and J by 4 bases, with 1 base of the junction left unmatched. This CDR3 has 15 amino acids. In germline, CDR1 is SEHNR, CDR2 FQNEAQ (reference sequence). CDR3 sequence: CASSLAGQGGNTIYF. DNA of the CDR3: TGTGCCAGCAGCTTAGCGGGACAGGGCGGAAACACCATATATTTT.

This chain joins TRBV5-6 and TRBJ2-7, with D perhaps matching TRBD2 (6 bases). The CDR3 spans 16 residues. The germline CDR1 and CDR2 sequences are SGHDT and YYEEEE. The V and J ends lost 4 bases and 2 bases respectively, with 19 bases between them. CDR3 in DNA: TGTGCCAGCAGCCCCAGTCCCTGGGACTCCGCCTACGAGCAGTACGTC. It specifies CASSPSPWDSAYEQYV.

The CDR3 sequence: CASSLAQYEKLFF. The CDR3 bases are TGCGCCAGCAGCTTGGCGCAGTACGAAAAACTGTTTTTT. V gene TRBV5-1 combines with J gene TRBJ1-4; the D is unclear. V dropped 0 bases and J dropped 8 bases, with 8 bases sitting between them. In germline, CDR1 is SGHRS, CDR2 YFSETQ. This CDR3 region has 13 residues.

The V and J genes are TRBV19 and TRBJ1-1; D not resolved. The germline V gene has CDR1 LNHDA and CDR2 SQIVND (reference sequence). CDR3 length: 15 residues. Trimming cost V 3 bases and J 0 bases, with 11 bases left between them. The CDR3 protein is CASSITRVLNTEAFF. The CDR3 DNA follows: TGTGCCAGTAGTATCACCCGGGTCCTGAACACTGAAGCTTTCTTT.

This chain connects TRBV19 to TRBJ2-1, with D uncertain. Germline V gene data show CDR1 as LNHDA and CDR2 as SQIVND (reference sequence). The CDR3 length is 16 residues. V was shortened by 5 bases and J by 0 bases, with 14 bases between the two germline ends. The CDR3 nucleotides read TGTGCCAGTAGTGACGCAGGAAAAAACTCCTACAATGAGCAGTTCTTC. Its translation: CASSDAGKNSYNEQFF.

The chain couples TRBV6-5 to TRBJ1-1; TRBD1 aligns across 10 bases. The V gene end was trimmed by 7 bases and the J gene end by 7 bases; junction bases not matched to a gene: 9. This CDR3 has 14 amino acids. Germline CDR1 MNHEY, CDR2 SVGAGI. In DNA form, the CDR3 reads TGTGCCAGCACCGGAGACAGGGGGCTTGATGAAGCTTTCTTT. Protein product: CASTGDRGLDEAFF.

The chain combines TRBV28 with TRBJ1-2; D possibly corresponds to TRBD1 (6 bases). Trimming took off 5 bases at V and 0 bases at J, with 13 bases between the two ends. The CDR3 loop spans 15 amino acids. Per germline, CDR1 MDHEN and CDR2 SYDVKM. The CDR3: CASSPLGGPNYGYTF. The CDR3 DNA reads as TGTGCCAGCAGTCCATTAGGGGGACCTAACTATGGCTACACCTTC.

The chain recombines TRBV27 with TRBJ1-2; TRBD1 aligns across 8 bases. The V and J ends lost 4 bases and 6 bases, in that order; junction bases with no gene match: 10. Germline V gene sequence: CDR1 MNHEY, CDR2 SMNVEV (reference sequence). The CDR3 loop spans 15 amino acids. CDR3 in DNA: TGTGCCAGCAGTTCCATCACAGGGGGAACGGATGGCTACACCTTC. It translates to CASSSITGGTDGYTF.

V is TRBV2 and J is TRBJ2-7, with 9 positions matching TRBD2. This CDR3 contains 12 residues. Trimming at V came to 6 bases and at J to 7 bases, leaving 4 bases not matched to a gene. Looked up from germline, CDR1 is SNHLY and CDR2 is FYNNEI. The CDR3 loop reads CASRAGGGEQYV. CDR3 nucleotides: TGTGCCAGCAGAGCGGGGGGAGGAGAGCAGTACGTC.

The gene calls are TRBV5-1 and TRBJ2-7, with 9 bases identical to TRBD1. CDR3 size: 16 residues. V lost 0 bases to trimming and J lost 6 bases; unmatched junction nucleotides: 10. Germline V gene sequence: CDR1 SGHRS, CDR2 YFSETQ. CDR3 bases: TGCGCCAGCAGCTTGGGGGGATCGGGACAGGGTGGCGAGCAGTACGTC. This gives the protein CASSLGGSGQGGEQYV.

The V and J genes are TRBV5-4 and TRBJ2-5; no firm D call. In germline, CDR1 is SGHNT, CDR2 YYREEE (reference sequence). This CDR3 contains 13 residues. V lost 2 bases, J lost 1 base, and 6 bases lay in between. This CDR3 reads CASSLQSQETQYF. CDR3 DNA sequence: TGTGCCAGCAGCTTACAGTCCCAAGAGACCCAGTACTTC.